This TCR beta chain came from a study of blood T cell repertoires in COVID-19. About the study: Sources were T cells, B-cell-depleted T cells, or PBMCs; the material itself was cDNA or gDNA.

As processed by the authors: Using reference gene primer amplification, nucleated cell counts were estimated. Only in-frame clones appear in the TCRdb table, and some are missing; sequencing was by immunoSEQ multiplex PCR. That table gives V, J and clone size, and the DNA gave D and trimming. The sample lists around 300,000 clones; roughly 90% were seen once. The CDR3 covers 14 residues. CDR1 is MNHEY and CDR2 is SVGAGI in the germline V gene. V was clipped by 5 bases and J by 2 bases, with 13 bases between them. The chain is built from TRBV6-5 and TRBJ2-7; D is perhaps TRBD1 (6 bases). This clonotype was obtained from a man aged 18 to 29 with active or convalescent COVID-19. The sample was peripheral blood. The CDR3 reads CASSPGDGPYEQYF. CDR3 coding DNA: TGTGCCAGCAGTCCAGGGGACGGCCCCTACGAGCAGTACTTC.